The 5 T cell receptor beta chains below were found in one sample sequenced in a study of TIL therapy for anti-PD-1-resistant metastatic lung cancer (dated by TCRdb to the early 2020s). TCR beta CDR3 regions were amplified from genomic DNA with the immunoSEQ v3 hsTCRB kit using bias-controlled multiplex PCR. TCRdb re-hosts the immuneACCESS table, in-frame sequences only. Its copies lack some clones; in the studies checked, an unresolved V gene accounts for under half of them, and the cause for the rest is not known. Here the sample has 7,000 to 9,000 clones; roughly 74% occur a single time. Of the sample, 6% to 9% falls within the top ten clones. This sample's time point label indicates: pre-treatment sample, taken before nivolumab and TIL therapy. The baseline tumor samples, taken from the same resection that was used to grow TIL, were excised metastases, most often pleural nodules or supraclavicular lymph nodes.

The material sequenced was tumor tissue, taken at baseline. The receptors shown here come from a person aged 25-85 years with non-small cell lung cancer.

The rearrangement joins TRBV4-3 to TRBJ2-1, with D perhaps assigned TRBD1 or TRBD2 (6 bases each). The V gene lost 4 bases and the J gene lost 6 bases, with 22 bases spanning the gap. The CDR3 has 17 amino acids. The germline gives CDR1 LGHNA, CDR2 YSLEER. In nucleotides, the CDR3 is TGCGCCAGCAGCCGCCGACTAGTCAAGTGGGGGCTCAATGAGCAGTTCTTC. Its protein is CASSRRLVKWGLNEQFF.

The CDR3 region is CAISLDRPGGTEAFF. CDR3 coding DNA: TGTGCCATCAGCTTGGACCGACCCGGAGGGACTGAAGCTTTCTTT. The chain has TRBV10-3 and TRBJ1-1; D gene uncertain. The germline V and J ends were trimmed by 6 bases and 5 bases, with 19 bases remaining between them. The CDR3 has 15 residues. Germline values: CDR1 ENHRY, CDR2 SYGVKD.

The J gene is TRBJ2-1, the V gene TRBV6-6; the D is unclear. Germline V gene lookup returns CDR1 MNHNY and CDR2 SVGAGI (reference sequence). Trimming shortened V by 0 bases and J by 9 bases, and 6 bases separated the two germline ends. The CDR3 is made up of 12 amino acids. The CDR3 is CASSYSSAEQFF. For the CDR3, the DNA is TGTGCCAGCAGTTACTCGAGTGCTGAGCAGTTCTTC.

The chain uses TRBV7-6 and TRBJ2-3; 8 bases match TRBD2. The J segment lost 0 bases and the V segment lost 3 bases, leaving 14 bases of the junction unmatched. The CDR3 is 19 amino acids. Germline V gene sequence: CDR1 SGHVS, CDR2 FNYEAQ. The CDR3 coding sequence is TGTGCCAGCAGCTTTATTAGCGGGGATATAACGACTAGCACAGATACGCAGTATTTT. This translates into CASSFISGDITTSTDTQYF.

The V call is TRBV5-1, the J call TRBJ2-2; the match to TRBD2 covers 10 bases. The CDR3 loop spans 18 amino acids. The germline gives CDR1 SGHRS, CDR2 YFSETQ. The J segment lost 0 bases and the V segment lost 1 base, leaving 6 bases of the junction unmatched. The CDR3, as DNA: TGCGCCAGCAGCTTGATAAGCGGGAGGGCCGCGAACACCGGGGAGCTGTTTTTT. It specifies CASSLISGRAANTGELFF. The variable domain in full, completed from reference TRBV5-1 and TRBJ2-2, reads KAGVTQTPRYLIKTRGQQVTLSCSPISGHRSVSWYQQTPGQGLQFLFEYFSETQRNKGNFPGRFSGRQFSNSRSEMNVSTLELGDSALYLCASSLISGRAANTGELFFGEGSRLTVL.